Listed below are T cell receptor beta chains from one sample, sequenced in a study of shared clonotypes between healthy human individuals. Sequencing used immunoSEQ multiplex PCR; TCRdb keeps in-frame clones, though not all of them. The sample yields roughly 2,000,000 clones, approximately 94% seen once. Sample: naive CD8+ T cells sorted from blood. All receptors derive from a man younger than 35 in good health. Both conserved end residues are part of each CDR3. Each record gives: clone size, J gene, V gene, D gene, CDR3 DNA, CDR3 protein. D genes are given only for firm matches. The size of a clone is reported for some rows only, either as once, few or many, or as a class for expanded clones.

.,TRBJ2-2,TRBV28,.,TGTGCCAGCAGTTTAGCGGGGAGCACCGGGGAGCTGTTTTTT,CASSLAGSTGELFF
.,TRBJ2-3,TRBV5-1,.,TGCGCCAGCGCCATGGAGCCAGCTAGCACAGATACGCAGTATTTT,CASAMEPASTDTQYF
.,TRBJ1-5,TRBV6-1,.,TGTGCCGTCCACCCAGCTACGGACAGCAATCAGCCCCAGCATTTT,CAVHPATDSNQPQHF
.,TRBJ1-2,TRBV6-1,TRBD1,TGTGCCAGCAGTGAAGGACAGGGGGCGCGCGGGACTAACTATGGCTACACCTTC,CASSEGQGARGTNYGYTF
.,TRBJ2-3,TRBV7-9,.,TGTGCCAGCAGCTTACAGGGATACACAGATACGCAGTATTTT,CASSLQGYTDTQYF
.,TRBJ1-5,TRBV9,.,TGTGCCAGCAGCGTTGGGGATAGCAATCAGCCCCAGCATTTT,CASSVGDSNQPQHF
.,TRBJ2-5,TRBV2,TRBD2,TGTGCCAGCAGTGAAGATGCTAGCGGGAGGGCAGGGGAGACCCAGTACTTC,CASSEDASGRAGETQYF
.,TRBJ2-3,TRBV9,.,TGTGCCAGCAGCGTAGTGACAGATACGCAGTATTTT,CASSVVTDTQYF
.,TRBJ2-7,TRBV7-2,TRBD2,TGTGCCAGCAGCTTGCTAGCGGGAGGGCCGGTCGGGTACGAGCAGTACTTC,CASSLLAGGPVGYEQYF
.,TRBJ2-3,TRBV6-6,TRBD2,TGTGCCAGCTACCACCGGGGGGGGCCCGCAGATACGCAGTATTTT,CASYHRGGPADTQYF
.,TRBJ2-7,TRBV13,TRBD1,TGTGCCAGCAGCTTAGCACAGGGGTCCTACGAGCAGTACTTC,CASSLAQGSYEQYF
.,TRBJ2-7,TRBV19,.,TGTGCCAGTAGTATCCAGGATCTCTCCTACGAGCAGTACTTC,CASSIQDLSYEQYF
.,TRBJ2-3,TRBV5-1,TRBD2,TGCGCCAGCAGCTTGGCCCTAGCGGGGGGGCCGGATACGCAGTATTTT,CASSLALAGGPDTQYF
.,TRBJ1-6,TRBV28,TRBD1,TGTGCCAGCAGTCAGACCAAACTGGGACAGGGATGGTCACCCCTCCACTTT,CASSQTKLGQGWSPLHF
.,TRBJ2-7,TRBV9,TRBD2,TGTGCCAGCAGCAGTGAGGGACTAGCGTACGACGAGCAGTACTTC,CASSSEGLAYDEQYF
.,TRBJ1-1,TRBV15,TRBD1,TGTGCCACCAGCGGGGACAGGGGGACCACTGAAGCTTTCTTT,CATSGDRGTTEAFF
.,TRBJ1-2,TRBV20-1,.,TGCAGTGCTAACTTCTACACCTTC,CSANFYTF
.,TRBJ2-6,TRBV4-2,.,TGTGCCAGCAGCCAAGCAAGGGCAGGGAGCCACTCTGGGGCCAACGTCCTGACTTTC,CASSQARAGSHSGANVLTF
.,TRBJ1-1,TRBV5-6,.,TGTGCCAGCAGCTCGGGTGACACTGAAGCTTTCTTT,CASSSGDTEAFF
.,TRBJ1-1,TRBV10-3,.,TGTGCCACCTTCAAGGACGGACAGACTGAAGCTTTCTTT,CATFKDGQTEAFF
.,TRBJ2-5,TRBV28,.,TGTGCCAGCAGTCCCCTTGGGGAATGGGAGACCCAGTACTTC,CASSPLGEWETQYF
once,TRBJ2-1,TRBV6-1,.,TGTGCCAGCAGTGACTGGAATGAGCAGTTCTTC,CASSDWNEQFF
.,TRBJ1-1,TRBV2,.,TGTGCCAGCAGCAGAAGTGACAGCTACACTGAAGCTTTCTTT,CASSRSDSYTEAFF
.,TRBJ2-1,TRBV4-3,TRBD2,TGCGCCAGCAGCCAAGATCCCGGACTAGCGGCCCAGGATGAGCAGTTCTTC,CASSQDPGLAAQDEQFF
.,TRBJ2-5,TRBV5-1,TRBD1,TGCGCCAGCAGCCAGTGGACAGGGGCAGAGACCCAGTACTTC,CASSQWTGAETQYF
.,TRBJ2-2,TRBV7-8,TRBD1,TGTGCCAGCAGCTTTACAGGGGACCTAACCGGGGAGCTGTTTTTT,CASSFTGDLTGELFF
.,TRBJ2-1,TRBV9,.,TGTGCCAGCAGCGTAGGAGCTAACTCCTACAATGAGCAGTTCTTC,CASSVGANSYNEQFF
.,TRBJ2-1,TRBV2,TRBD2,TGTGCCAGCATCCCGGGAGCGGGAAACAATGAGCAGTTCTTC,CASIPGAGNNEQFF
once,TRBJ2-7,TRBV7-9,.,TGTGCCAGCAGCTATACAGGGATCGAGCAGTACTTC,CASSYTGIEQYF
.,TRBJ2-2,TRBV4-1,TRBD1,TGCGCCAGCAGCCAGGAACGGACAGGGGAATGGGCCGGGGAGCTGTTTTTT,CASSQERTGEWAGELFF
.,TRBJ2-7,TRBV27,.,TGTGCCAGCAGTTTTGAACGGAACTACGAGCAGTACTTC,CASSFERNYEQYF
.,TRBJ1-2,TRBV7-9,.,TGTGCCAGCAGCACGATGGGGGTGGGCTACACCTTC,CASSTMGVGYTF
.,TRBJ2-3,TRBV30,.,TGTGCCTGGAGTCGTAGCGGTAGCACAGATACGCAGTATTTT,CAWSRSGSTDTQYF
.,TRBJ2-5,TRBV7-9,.,TGTGCCAGCAGCCCTAGTTGGGGTGCTGAACAAGAGACCCAGTACTTC,CASSPSWGAEQETQYF
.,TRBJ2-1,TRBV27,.,TGTGCCAGCAGTCTAGGACCCGAGCAGTTCTTC,CASSLGPEQFF
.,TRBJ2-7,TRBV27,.,TGTGCCAGCAGTGCCGGGTACTACGAGCAGTACTTC,CASSAGYYEQYF
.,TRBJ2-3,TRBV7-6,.,TGTGCCAGCAGCTTAGACTCCCCCACAGATACGCAGTATTTT,CASSLDSPTDTQYF
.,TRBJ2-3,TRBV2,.,TGTGCCAGCAACCGACTAGTTGACACAGATACGCAGTATTTT,CASNRLVDTDTQYF
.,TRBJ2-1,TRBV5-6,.,TGTGCCAGCAGCTCCTCGATCTACAATGAGCAGTTCTTC,CASSSSIYNEQFF
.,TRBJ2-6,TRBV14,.,TGTGCCAGCAGCCAGGGGGGGCCAAGCTCTGGGGCCAACGTCCTGACTTTC,CASSQGGPSSGANVLTF
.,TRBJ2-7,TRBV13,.,TGTGCCAGCAGCTTAGAGGGTCACTACGAGCAGTACTTC,CASSLEGHYEQYF
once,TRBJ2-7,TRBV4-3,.,TGCGCCAGCAGCCAAGGCACCTCCTACGAGCAGTACTTC,CASSQGTSYEQYF
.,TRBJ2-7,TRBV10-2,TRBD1,TGCGCCAGCAGTGATAGCACAGGGGGATACGAGCAGTACTTC,CASSDSTGGYEQYF
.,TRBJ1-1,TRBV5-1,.,TGCGCCAGCAAGCGTTGGGGTGGTGTGGATTTGGACACTGAAGCTTTCTTT,CASKRWGGVDLDTEAFF
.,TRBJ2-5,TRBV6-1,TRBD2,TGTGCCAGCAGTGAATTGGGGGAGGGGATCCAAGAGACCCAGTACTTC,CASSELGEGIQETQYF
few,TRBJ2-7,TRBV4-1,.,TGCGCCAGCAGCCAATTGGGCCTTGGGGAGCAGTACTTC,CASSQLGLGEQYF